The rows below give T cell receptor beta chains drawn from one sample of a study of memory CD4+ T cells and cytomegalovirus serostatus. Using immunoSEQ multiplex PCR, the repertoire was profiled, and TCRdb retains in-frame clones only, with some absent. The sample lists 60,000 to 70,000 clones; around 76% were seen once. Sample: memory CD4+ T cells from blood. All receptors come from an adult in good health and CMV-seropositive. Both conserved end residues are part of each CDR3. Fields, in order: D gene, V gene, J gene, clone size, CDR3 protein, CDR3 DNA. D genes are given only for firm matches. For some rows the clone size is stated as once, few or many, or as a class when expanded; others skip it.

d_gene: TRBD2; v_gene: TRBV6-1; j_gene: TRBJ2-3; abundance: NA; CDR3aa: CASSEAMGLAGYTQYF; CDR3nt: TGTGCCAGCAGTGAAGCGATGGGACTAGCGGGATATACGCAGTATTTT
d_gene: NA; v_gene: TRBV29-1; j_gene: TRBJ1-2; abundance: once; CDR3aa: CSVEDREDYGYTF; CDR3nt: TGCAGCGTTGAAGATCGGGAGGACTATGGCTACACCTTC
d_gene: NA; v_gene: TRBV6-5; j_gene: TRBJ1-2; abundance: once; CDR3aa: CASSYSPGQTWSYTF; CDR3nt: TGTGCCAGCAGTTACTCGCCTGGACAGACCTGGAGCTACACCTTC
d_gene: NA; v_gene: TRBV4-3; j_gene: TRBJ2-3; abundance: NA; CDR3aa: CASSQDDRAASTDTQYF; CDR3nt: TGCGCCAGCAGCCAAGACGACCGGGCGGCTAGCACAGATACGCAGTATTTT
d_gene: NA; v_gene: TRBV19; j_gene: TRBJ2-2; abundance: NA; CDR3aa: CASTNGAGVGTGELFF; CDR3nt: TGTGCCAGTACTAATGGGGCAGGGGTTGGCACCGGGGAGCTGTTTTTT
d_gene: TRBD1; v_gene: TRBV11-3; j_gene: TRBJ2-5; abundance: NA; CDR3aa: CASSLEAGGLETQYF; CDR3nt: TGTGCCAGCAGCTTAGAGGCAGGGGGCCTAGAGACCCAGTACTTC
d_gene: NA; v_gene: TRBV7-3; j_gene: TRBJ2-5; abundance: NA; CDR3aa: CASSLNGPTPGETQYF; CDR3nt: TGTGCCAGCAGCTTAAACGGGCCAACCCCCGGGGAGACCCAGTACTTC
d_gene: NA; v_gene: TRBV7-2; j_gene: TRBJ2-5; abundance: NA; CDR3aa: CASSAGQQETQYF; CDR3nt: TGTGCCAGCAGCGCGGGACAGCAAGAGACCCAGTACTTC
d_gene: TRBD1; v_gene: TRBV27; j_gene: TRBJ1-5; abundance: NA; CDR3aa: CASSVSPGQGSNQPQHF; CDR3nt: TGTGCCAGCAGTGTTAGTCCAGGACAGGGGTCCAATCAGCCCCAGCATTTT
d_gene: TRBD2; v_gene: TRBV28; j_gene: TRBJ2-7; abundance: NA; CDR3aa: CASSSPSGRNEQYF; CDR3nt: TGTGCCAGCAGTTCACCTAGCGGGAGGAACGAGCAGTACTTC
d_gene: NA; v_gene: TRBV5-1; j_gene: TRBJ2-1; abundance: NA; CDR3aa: CASSVGTPYNEQFF; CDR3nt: TGCGCCAGCAGCGTAGGGACACCCTACAATGAGCAGTTCTTC
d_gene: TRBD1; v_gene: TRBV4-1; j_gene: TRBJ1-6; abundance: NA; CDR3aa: CASSKGDRGSSYNSPLHF; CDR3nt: TGCGCCAGCAGCAAAGGGGACAGGGGGAGCTCCTATAATTCACCCCTCCACTTT
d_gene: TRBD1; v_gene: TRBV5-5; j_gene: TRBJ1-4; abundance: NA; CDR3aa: CASNRDRDNEKLFF; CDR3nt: TGTGCCAGCAACCGGGACAGGGATAATGAAAAACTGTTTTTT
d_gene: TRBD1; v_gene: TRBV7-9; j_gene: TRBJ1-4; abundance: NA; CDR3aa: CASSPDRGFTEKLFF; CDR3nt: TGTGCCAGCAGCCCGGACAGGGGATTTACTGAAAAACTGTTTTTT